Listed below are T cell receptor beta chains from one sample, sequenced in a study of blood T cell repertoires in COVID-19. The protocol was immunoSEQ multiplex PCR, while the TCRdb copy is restricted to in-frame clones and leaves out a portion. The sample has under 200,000 clones; roughly 82% are singletons. Sample: PBMCs or T cells enriched from blood (not recorded which). The receptor set was obtained from a man aged 35 to 55 with acute COVID-19. CDR3s include the opening cysteine and the closing phenylalanine or tryptophan. The D gene is left open where the match is weak. Some rows have no size entry. The others give once, few or many, or a class for an expanded clone.

abundance: NA
v_gene: TRBV21-1
j_gene: TRBJ2-1
d_gene: NA
CDR3aa: CASSKRDKYNEQFF
CDR3nt: TGTGCCAGCAGCAAAAGGGACAAATACAATGAGCAGTTCTTC

abundance: NA
v_gene: TRBV28
j_gene: TRBJ1-5
d_gene: TRBD1
CDR3aa: CASSLPTGQYQPQHF
CDR3nt: TGTGCCAGCAGTTTACCGACAGGGCAATATCAGCCCCAGCATTTT

abundance: NA
v_gene: TRBV28
j_gene: TRBJ1-3
d_gene: NA
CDR3aa: CASSTTGNTIYF
CDR3nt: TGTGCCAGCAGTACGACTGGGAACACCATATATTTT

abundance: once
v_gene: TRBV6-1
j_gene: TRBJ1-2
d_gene: NA
CDR3aa: CASSEVLGRHGYTF
CDR3nt: TGTGCCAGCAGTGAAGTCCTGGGGCGGCATGGCTACACCTTC

abundance: NA
v_gene: TRBV2
j_gene: TRBJ1-5
d_gene: TRBD1
CDR3aa: CASSGQGANQPQHF
CDR3nt: TGTGCCAGCAGCGGACAGGGGGCCAATCAGCCCCAGCATTTT

abundance: NA
v_gene: TRBV11-1
j_gene: TRBJ2-7
d_gene: NA
CDR3aa: CASSLLAYEQYF
CDR3nt: TGTGCCAGCAGCCTACTCGCCTACGAGCAGTACTTC

abundance: NA
v_gene: TRBV5-4
j_gene: TRBJ2-7
d_gene: TRBD2
CDR3aa: CASSLPGRAGEQYF
CDR3nt: TGTGCCAGCAGCTTGCCCGGGAGGGCGGGCGAGCAGTACTTC

abundance: NA
v_gene: TRBV9
j_gene: TRBJ2-5
d_gene: TRBD2
CDR3aa: CASSVGLAGTQETQYF
CDR3nt: TGTGCCAGCAGCGTAGGACTAGCGGGTACACAAGAGACCCAGTACTTC

abundance: NA
v_gene: TRBV11-3
j_gene: TRBJ2-1
d_gene: NA
CDR3aa: CASSAGLSSAYNEQFF
CDR3nt: TGTGCCAGCAGCGCGGGCCTCTCCAGCGCCTACAATGAGCAGTTCTTC

abundance: once
v_gene: TRBV10-2
j_gene: TRBJ1-2
d_gene: NA
CDR3aa: CASSAKPGGYGYTF
CDR3nt: TGCGCCAGCAGTGCCAAACCCGGGGGATATGGCTACACCTTC

abundance: NA
v_gene: TRBV7-3
j_gene: TRBJ2-5
d_gene: NA
CDR3aa: CASSPQQGFGETQYF
CDR3nt: TGTGCCAGCAGCCCGCAACAGGGATTCGGCGAGACCCAGTACTTC

abundance: few
v_gene: TRBV10-3
j_gene: TRBJ2-1
d_gene: TRBD2
CDR3aa: CAISGGQISGRVSYNEQFF
CDR3nt: TGTGCCATCAGTGGTGGACAGATAAGCGGGAGGGTTTCCTACAATGAGCAGTTCTTC

abundance: NA
v_gene: TRBV5-1
j_gene: TRBJ2-3
d_gene: TRBD1
CDR3aa: CASSYRQGGADTQYF
CDR3nt: TGCGCCAGCAGCTACAGACAGGGGGGAGCAGATACGCAGTATTTT

abundance: NA
v_gene: TRBV28
j_gene: TRBJ2-4
d_gene: TRBD1
CDR3aa: CASLDRVQNIQYF
CDR3nt: TGTGCCAGCCTAGACAGGGTACAAAACATTCAGTACTTC

abundance: NA
v_gene: TRBV24-1
j_gene: TRBJ2-3
d_gene: TRBD1
CDR3aa: CATSDPPTGRRADTQYF
CDR3nt: TGTGCCACCAGTGATCCCCCGACAGGGAGAAGGGCAGATACGCAGTATTTT

abundance: NA
v_gene: TRBV28
j_gene: TRBJ1-1
d_gene: TRBD1
CDR3aa: CASRGTGGSQAFF
CDR3nt: TGTGCCAGCAGAGGGACAGGGGGCTCTCAAGCTTTCTTT

abundance: NA
v_gene: TRBV11-2
j_gene: TRBJ1-4
d_gene: NA
CDR3aa: CASSLGQIGEKLFF
CDR3nt: TGTGCCAGCAGCTTAGGACAGATCGGGGAAAAACTGTTTTTT

abundance: NA
v_gene: TRBV27
j_gene: TRBJ1-2
d_gene: TRBD1
CDR3aa: CASSLPPRTGANSGYTF
CDR3nt: TGTGCCAGCAGTTTACCTCCTCGGACAGGGGCTAATAGTGGCTACACCTTC

abundance: NA
v_gene: TRBV5-6
j_gene: TRBJ2-7
d_gene: NA
CDR3aa: CASSLDNYEQYF
CDR3nt: TGTGCCAGCAGCCTTGACAACTACGAGCAGTACTTC

abundance: NA
v_gene: TRBV27
j_gene: TRBJ2-7
d_gene: TRBD1
CDR3aa: CASSSRRDRGHEQYF
CDR3nt: TGTGCCAGCAGTTCTCGCCGGGACAGGGGCCACGAGCAGTACTTC

abundance: NA
v_gene: TRBV5-6
j_gene: TRBJ2-7
d_gene: TRBD1
CDR3aa: CASSSTGTVYEQYF
CDR3nt: TGTGCCAGCAGCTCGACCGGGACAGTCTACGAGCAGTACTTC

abundance: NA
v_gene: TRBV11-2
j_gene: TRBJ2-7
d_gene: TRBD1
CDR3aa: CASSSEQGAPSKQYF
CDR3nt: TGTGCCAGCAGCTCGGAACAGGGGGCGCCGAGCAAGCAGTACTTC

abundance: NA
v_gene: TRBV2
j_gene: TRBJ1-1
d_gene: TRBD1
CDR3aa: CARAGGSATEAFF
CDR3nt: TGTGCCAGGGCAGGGGGCTCTGCCACTGAAGCTTTCTTT

abundance: NA
v_gene: TRBV6-6
j_gene: TRBJ2-7
d_gene: NA
CDR3aa: CASSYPHGRGDEQYF
CDR3nt: TGTGCCAGCAGTTACCCCCACGGAAGGGGCGACGAGCAGTACTTC

abundance: NA
v_gene: TRBV6-5
j_gene: TRBJ1-1
d_gene: TRBD1
CDR3aa: CASSRQGDPWAEAFF
CDR3nt: TGTGCCAGCAGTCGACAGGGTGACCCCTGGGCTGAAGCTTTCTTT

abundance: NA
v_gene: TRBV29-1
j_gene: TRBJ2-7
d_gene: TRBD1
CDR3aa: CAAQGASWEQYF
CDR3nt: TGCGCCGCACAGGGGGCTTCGTGGGAGCAGTACTTC

abundance: NA
v_gene: TRBV9
j_gene: TRBJ1-5
d_gene: NA
CDR3aa: CASSPPGVKGPQHF
CDR3nt: TGTGCCAGCAGCCCCCCGGGGGTCAAGGGGCCCCAGCATTTT

abundance: NA
v_gene: TRBV30
j_gene: TRBJ2-5
d_gene: TRBD2
CDR3aa: CAWRGLVTSETQYF
CDR3nt: TGTGCCTGGAGGGGACTAGTAACAAGTGAGACCCAGTACTTC

abundance: once
v_gene: TRBV12-3/TRBV12-4
j_gene: TRBJ1-2
d_gene: NA
CDR3aa: CASSFPGSYGYTF
CDR3nt: TGTGCCAGCAGTTTCCCGGGGTCCTATGGCTACACCTTC

abundance: NA
v_gene: TRBV6-6
j_gene: TRBJ1-2
d_gene: NA
CDR3aa: CASSPRGSSTTNYGYTF
CDR3nt: TGTGCCAGCAGTCCCCGGGGTAGTAGCACCACTAACTATGGCTACACCTTC

abundance: NA
v_gene: TRBV7-9
j_gene: TRBJ2-2
d_gene: TRBD2
CDR3aa: CASNSPPGGRDTGELFF
CDR3nt: TGTGCCAGCAACTCCCCCCCGGGCGGGAGGGATACCGGGGAGCTGTTTTTT

abundance: NA
v_gene: TRBV27
j_gene: TRBJ1-5
d_gene: TRBD1
CDR3aa: CASTGTGGQPQHF
CDR3nt: TGTGCCAGCACGGGGACAGGTGGCCAGCCCCAGCATTTT